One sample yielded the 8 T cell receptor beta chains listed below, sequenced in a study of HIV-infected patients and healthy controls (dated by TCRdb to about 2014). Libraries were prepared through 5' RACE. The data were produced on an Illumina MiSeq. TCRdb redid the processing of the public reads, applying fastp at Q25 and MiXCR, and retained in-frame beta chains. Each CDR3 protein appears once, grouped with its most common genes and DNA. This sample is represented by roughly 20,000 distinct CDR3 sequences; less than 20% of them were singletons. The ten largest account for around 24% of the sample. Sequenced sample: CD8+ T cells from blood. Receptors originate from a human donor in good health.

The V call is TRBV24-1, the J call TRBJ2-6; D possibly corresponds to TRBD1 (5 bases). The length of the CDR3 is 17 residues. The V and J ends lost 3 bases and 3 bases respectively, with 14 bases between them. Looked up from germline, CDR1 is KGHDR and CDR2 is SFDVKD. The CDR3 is CATSDPQGSSGANVLTF. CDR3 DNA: TGTGCCACCAGTGATCCCCAGGGATCGAGTGGGGCCAACGTCCTGACTTTC.

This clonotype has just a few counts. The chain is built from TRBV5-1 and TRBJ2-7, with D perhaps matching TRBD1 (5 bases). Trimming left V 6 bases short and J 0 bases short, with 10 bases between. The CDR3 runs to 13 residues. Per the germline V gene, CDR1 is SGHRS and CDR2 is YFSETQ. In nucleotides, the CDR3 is TGCGCCAGCAAATTTGACAGCTCCTACGAGCAGTACTTC. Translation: CASKFDSSYEQYF.

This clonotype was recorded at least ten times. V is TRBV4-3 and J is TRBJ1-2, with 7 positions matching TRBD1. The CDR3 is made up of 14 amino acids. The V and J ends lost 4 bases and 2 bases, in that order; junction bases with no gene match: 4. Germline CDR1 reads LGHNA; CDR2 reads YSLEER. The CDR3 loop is CASSPGTENYGYTF. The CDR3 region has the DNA TGCGCCAGCAGCCCTGGGACAGAGAACTATGGCTACACCTTC.

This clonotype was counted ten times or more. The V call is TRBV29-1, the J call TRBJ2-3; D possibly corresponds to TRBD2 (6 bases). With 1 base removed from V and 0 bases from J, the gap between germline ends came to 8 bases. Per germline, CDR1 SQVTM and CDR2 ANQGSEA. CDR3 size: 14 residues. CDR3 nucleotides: TGCAGCGTTGAAGCTAGCGTTAGCACAGATACGCAGTATTTT. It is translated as CSVEASVSTDTQYF.

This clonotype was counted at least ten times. Written as DNA, the CDR3 is TGTGCCAGCACCCGGGGCAGGGGGCGGACAGATACGCAGTATTTT. Its protein product is CASTRGRGRTDTQYF. The V gene is TRBV25-1, the J gene TRBJ2-3; 8 bases map to TRBD1. The germline CDR1 and CDR2 sequences are MGHDK and SYGVNS. This CDR3 region has 15 residues. With V trimmed by 7 bases and J by 3 bases, 9 bases remained unmatched.

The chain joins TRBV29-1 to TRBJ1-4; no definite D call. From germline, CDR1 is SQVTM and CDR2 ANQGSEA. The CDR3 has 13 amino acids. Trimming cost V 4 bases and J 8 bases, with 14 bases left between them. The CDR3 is CSVADGVSEKLFF. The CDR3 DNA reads TGCAGCGTTGCGGACGGTGTCTCCGAAAAACTGTTTTTT.

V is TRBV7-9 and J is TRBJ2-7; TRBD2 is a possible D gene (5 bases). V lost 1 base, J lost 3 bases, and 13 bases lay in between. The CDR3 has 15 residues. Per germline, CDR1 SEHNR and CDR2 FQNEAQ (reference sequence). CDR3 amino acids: CASSLEERTGYEQYF. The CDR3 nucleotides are TGTGCCAGCAGCTTAGAGGAGCGGACGGGCTACGAGCAGTACTTC.

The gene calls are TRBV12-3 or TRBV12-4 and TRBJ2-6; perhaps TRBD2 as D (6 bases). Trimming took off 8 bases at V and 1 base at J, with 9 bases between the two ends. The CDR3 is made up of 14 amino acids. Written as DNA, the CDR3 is TGTGCCAGCTCTGGGGGGTCTGGGGCCAACGTCCTGACTTTC. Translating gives CASSGGSGANVLTF.